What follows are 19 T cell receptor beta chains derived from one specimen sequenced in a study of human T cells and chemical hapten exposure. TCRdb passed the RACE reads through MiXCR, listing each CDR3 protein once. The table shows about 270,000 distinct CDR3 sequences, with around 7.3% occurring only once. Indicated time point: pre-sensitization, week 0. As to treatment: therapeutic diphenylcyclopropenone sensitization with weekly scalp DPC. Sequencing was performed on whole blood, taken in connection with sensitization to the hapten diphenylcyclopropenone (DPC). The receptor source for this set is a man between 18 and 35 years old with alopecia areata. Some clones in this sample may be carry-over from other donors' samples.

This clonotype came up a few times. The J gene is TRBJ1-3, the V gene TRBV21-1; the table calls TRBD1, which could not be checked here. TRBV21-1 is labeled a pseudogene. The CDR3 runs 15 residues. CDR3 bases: TGTGCCAGCAGCAAAGGGGGCATCATGATCGACACCATATATTTT. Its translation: CASSKGGIMIDTIYF.

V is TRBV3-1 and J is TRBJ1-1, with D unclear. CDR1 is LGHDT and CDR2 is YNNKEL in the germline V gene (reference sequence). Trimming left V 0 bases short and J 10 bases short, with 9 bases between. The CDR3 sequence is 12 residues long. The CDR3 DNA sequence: TGTGCCAGCAGCCAAGAGGGGATTGTAGCTTTCTTT. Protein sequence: CASSQEGIVAFF. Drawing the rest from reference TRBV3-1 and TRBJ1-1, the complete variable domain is DTAVSQTPKYLVTQMGNDKSIKCEQNLGHDTMYWYKQDSKKFLKIMFSYNNKELIINETVPNRFSPKSPDKAHLNLHINSLELGDSAVYFCASSQEGIVAFFGQGTRLTVV.

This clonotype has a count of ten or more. For the CDR3, the DNA is TGCGCCAGCAGCTTGAGGTCTTACGAGCAGTACGTC. Translated: CASSLRSYEQYV. The chain combines TRBV5-1 with TRBJ2-7; D gene uncertain. CDR3 length: 12 residues. Germline V gives CDR1 SGHRS, CDR2 YFSETQ. Trimming shortened V by 1 base and J by 4 bases, and 6 bases separated the two germline ends.

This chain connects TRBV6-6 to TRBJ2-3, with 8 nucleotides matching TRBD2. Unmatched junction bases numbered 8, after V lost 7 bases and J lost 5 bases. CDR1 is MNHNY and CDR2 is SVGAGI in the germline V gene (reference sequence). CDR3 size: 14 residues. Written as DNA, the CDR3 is TGTGCCAGCACCCACGGGGGGGTTCGAGATACGCAGTATTTT. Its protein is CASTHGGVRDTQYF.

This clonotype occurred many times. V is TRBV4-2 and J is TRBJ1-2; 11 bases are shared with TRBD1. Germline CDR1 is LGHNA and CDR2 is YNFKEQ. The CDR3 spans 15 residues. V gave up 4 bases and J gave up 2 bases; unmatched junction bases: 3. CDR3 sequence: CASSPRTGGNYGYTF. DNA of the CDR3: TGTGCCAGCAGCCCCAGGACAGGGGGCAACTATGGCTACACCTTC.

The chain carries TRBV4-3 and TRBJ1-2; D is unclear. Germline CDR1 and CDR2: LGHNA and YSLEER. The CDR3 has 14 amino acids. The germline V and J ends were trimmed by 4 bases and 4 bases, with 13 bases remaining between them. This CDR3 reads CASSRVRDLYGYTF. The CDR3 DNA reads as TGCGCCAGCAGCCGAGTGCGGGATCTCTATGGCTACACCTTC.

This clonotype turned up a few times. The CDR3 protein is CAIRGALFAGGSPDTQYF. DNA for the CDR3: TGTGCCATCAGAGGAGCCCTTTTTGCGGGGGGTAGCCCAGATACGCAGTATTTT. This chain links TRBV10-3 with TRBJ2-3; 8 bases map to TRBD2. Germline V gives CDR1 ENHRY, CDR2 SYGVKD. The CDR3 runs 18 residues. V lost 6 bases to trimming and J lost 4 bases; unmatched junction nucleotides: 18.

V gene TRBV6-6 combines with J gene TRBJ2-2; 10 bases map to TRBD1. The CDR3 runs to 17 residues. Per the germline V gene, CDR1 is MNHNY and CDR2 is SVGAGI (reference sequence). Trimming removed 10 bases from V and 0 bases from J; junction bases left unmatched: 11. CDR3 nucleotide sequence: TGTGCCACTAAGGACAGGGGGGATTTCGCGAACACCGGGGAGCTGTTTTTT. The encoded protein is CATKDRGDFANTGELFF.

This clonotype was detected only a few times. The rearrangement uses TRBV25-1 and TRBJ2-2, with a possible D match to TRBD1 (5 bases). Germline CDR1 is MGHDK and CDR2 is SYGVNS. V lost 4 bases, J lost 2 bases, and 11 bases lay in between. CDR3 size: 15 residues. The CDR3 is CASSVATVNTGELFF. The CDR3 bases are TGTGCCAGCAGTGTTGCGACAGTCAACACCGGGGAGCTGTTTTTT.

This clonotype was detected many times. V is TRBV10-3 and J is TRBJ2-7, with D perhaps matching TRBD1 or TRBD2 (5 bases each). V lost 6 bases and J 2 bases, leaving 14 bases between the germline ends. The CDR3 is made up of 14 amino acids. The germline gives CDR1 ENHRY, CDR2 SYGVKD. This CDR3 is CAISPGRSTYEQYF. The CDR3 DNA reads TGTGCCATCAGCCCGGGACGTTCGACCTACGAGCAGTACTTC.

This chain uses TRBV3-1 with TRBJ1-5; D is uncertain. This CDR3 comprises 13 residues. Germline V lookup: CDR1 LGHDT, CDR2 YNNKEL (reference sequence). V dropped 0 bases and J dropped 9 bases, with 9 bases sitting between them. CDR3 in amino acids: CASSQDLGRPQHF. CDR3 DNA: TGTGCCAGCAGCCAAGATCTAGGCAGGCCCCAGCATTTT.

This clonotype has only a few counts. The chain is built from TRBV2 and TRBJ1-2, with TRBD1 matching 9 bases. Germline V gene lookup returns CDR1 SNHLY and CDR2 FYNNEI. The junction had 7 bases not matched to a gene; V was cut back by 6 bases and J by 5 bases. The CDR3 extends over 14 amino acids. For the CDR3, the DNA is TGTGCCAGCAGGGGGGACAGGGCGGTTTATGGCTACACCTTC. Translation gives CASRGDRAVYGYTF.

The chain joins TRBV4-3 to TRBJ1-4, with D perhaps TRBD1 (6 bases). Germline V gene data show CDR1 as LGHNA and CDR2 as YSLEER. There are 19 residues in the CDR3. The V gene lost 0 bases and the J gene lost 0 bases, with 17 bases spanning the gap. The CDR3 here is CASSQDRDIGFATNEKLFF. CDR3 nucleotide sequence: TGCGCCAGCAGCCAAGACAGGGACATCGGTTTCGCAACTAATGAAAAACTGTTTTTT.

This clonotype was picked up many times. DNA for the CDR3: TGTGCCAGCAGAGGGAATACAGGGGGAGAAAACACCGGGGAGCTGTTTTTT. Its translation: CASRGNTGGENTGELFF. The chain is built from TRBV28 and TRBJ2-2; 8 bases match TRBD1. Germline trimming cut 6 bases from V and 2 bases from J; bases unmatched to any gene: 11. The CDR3 is made up of 17 amino acids. Per the germline V gene, CDR1 is MDHEN and CDR2 is SYDVKM. The full variable domain, in which reference TRBV28 and TRBJ2-2 provide the parts outside the CDR3, is DVKVTQSSRYLVKRTGEKVFLECVQDMDHENMFWYRQDPGLGLRLIYFSYDVKMKEKGDIPEGYSVSREKKERFSLILESASTNQTSMYLCASRGNTGGENTGELFFGEGSRLTVL.

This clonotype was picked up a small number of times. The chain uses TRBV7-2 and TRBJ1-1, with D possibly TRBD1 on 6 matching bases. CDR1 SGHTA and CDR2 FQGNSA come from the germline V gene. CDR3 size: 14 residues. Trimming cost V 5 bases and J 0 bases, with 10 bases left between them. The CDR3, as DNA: TGTGCCAGCAGCCAACGGACAGTGAACACTGAAGCTTTCTTT. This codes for CASSQRTVNTEAFF.

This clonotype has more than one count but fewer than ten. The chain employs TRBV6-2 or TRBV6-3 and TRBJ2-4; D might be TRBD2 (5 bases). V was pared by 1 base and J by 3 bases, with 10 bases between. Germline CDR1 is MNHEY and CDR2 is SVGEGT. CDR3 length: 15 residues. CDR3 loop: CASSYLRGIKNIQYF. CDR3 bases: TGTGCCAGCAGTTACTTACGGGGAATCAAAAACATTCAGTACTTC.

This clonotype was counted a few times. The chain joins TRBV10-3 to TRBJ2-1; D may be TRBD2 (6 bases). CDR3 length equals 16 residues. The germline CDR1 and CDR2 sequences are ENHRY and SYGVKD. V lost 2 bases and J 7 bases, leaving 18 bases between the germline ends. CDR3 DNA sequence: TGTGCCATCAGTGAGACCCCTGGCGGGGCGCGGAATGAGCAGTTCTTC. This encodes CAISETPGGARNEQFF.

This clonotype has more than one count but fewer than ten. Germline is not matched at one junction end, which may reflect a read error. CDR3 sequence (DNA): TGTTCCAGCACTCAACTAGCGGCCAAGACCCAGTACTTC. This gives the protein CSSTQLAAKTQYF. V and J are TRBV2 and TRBJ2-5; 8 bases map to TRBD2. Germline V CDR1 and CDR2: SNHLY, FYNNEI. CDR3 length: 13 residues.

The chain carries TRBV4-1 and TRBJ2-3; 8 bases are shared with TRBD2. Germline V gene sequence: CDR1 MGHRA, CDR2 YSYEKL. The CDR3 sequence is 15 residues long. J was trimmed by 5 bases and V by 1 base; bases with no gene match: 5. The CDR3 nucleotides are TGCGCCAGCAGCCAAGTCGGACTAGCAGGAGATACGCAGTATTTT. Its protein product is CASSQVGLAGDTQYF.